This paragraph reports one T cell receptor beta chain. TCRdb keeps only in-frame clones here, not all; method: immunoSEQ multiplex PCR. The data show a few hundred thousand clones, more than 75% seen once. This entry comes from a study of blood T cell repertoires in COVID-19. The germline V gene encodes CDR1 SQVTM and CDR2 ANQGSEA. The CDR3 is 13 amino acids. This clonotype was sampled from a woman aged 50 to 60 who had recovered from COVID-19. Material: PBMCs or T cells enriched from blood (not recorded which). The J gene is TRBJ2-2, the V gene TRBV29-1; 13 positions agree with TRBD2. For the CDR3, the DNA is TGCAGTGCACTAGCGGGGGGGACCGGGGAGCTGTTTTTT. Translation: CSALAGGTGELFF.